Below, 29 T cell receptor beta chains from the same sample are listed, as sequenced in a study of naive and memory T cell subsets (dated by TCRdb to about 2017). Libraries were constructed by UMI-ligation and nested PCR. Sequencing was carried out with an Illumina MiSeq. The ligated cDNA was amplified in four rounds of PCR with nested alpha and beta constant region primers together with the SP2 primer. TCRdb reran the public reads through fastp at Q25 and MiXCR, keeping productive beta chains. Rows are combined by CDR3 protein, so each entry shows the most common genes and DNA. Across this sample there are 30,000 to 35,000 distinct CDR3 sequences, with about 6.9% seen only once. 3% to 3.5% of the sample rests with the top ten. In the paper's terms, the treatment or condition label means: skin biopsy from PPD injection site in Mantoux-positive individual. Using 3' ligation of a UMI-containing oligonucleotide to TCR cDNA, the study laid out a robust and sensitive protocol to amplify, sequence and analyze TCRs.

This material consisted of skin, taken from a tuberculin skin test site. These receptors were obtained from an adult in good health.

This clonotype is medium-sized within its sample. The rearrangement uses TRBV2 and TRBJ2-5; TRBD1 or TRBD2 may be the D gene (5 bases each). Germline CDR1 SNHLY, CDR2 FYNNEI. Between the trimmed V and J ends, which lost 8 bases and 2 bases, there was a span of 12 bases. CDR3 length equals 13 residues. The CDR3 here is CASGGGRQETQYF. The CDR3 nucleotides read TGTGCCAGCGGGGGTGGGCGGCAAGAGACCCAGTACTTC.

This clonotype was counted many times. CDR3 sequence: CSVEDQRGGRSYNEQFF. The CDR3 nucleotides are TGCAGCGTTGAAGATCAGCGCGGCGGGCGCTCCTACAATGAGCAGTTCTTC. The rearrangement joins TRBV29-1 to TRBJ2-1, with D possibly TRBD2 on 5 matching bases. Germline V gives CDR1 SQVTM, CDR2 ANQGSEA. The CDR3 is 17 amino acids. The V end lost 0 bases, the J end lost 0 bases, and 15 bases lay between the germline ends.

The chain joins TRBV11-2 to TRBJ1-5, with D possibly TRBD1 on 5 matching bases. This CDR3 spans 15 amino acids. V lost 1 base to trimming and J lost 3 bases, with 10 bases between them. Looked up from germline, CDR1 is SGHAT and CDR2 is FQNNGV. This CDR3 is CASSLGGFDNQPQHF. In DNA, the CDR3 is TGTGCCAGCAGCTTAGGGGGGTTTGACAATCAGCCCCAGCATTTT.

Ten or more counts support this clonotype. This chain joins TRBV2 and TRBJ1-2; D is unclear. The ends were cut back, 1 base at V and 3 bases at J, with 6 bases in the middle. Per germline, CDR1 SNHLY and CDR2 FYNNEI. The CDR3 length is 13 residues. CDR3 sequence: CASSEGTDYGYTF. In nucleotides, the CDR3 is TGTGCCAGCAGTGAAGGGACGGACTATGGCTACACCTTC.

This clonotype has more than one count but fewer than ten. CDR3 coding DNA: TGTGCCAGCAGTTTACCTACCGGGGGAGGTCGGAATGAGCAGTTCTTC. Encoded protein: CASSLPTGGGRNEQFF. The rearrangement links TRBV27 to TRBJ2-1; D is possibly TRBD2 (6 bases). CDR3 size: 16 residues. V lost 2 bases to trimming and J lost 7 bases, with 18 bases between them. CDR1 MNHEY and CDR2 SMNVEV come from the germline V gene (reference sequence).

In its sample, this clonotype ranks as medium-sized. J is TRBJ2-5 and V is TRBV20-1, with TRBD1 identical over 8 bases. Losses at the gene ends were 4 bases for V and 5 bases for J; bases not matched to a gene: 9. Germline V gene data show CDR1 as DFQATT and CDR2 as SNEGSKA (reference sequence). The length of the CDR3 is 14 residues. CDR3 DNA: TGCAGTGCTACCGGGGCAGGGGGCAGGGAGACCCAGTACTTC. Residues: CSATGAGGRETQYF.

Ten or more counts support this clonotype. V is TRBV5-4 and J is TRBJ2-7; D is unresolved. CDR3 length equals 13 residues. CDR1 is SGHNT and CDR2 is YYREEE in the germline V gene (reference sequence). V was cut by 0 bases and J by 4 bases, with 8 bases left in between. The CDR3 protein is CASSLVSSYEQYF. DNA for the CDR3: TGTGCCAGCAGCTTGGTCAGCAGTTACGAGCAGTACTTC.

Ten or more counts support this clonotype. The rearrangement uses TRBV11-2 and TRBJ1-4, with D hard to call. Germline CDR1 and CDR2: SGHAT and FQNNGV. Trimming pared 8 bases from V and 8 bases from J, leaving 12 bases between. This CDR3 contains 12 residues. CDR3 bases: TGTGCCAGCGGGAGGGATTGGGAAAAACTGTTTTTT. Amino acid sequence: CASGRDWEKLFF.

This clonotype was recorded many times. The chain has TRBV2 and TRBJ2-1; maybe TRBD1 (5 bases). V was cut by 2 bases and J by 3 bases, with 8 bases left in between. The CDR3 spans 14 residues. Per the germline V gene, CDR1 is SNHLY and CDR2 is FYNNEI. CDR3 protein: CASSEPRGYNEQFF. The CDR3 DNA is TGTGCCAGCAGTGAACCAAGGGGCTACAATGAGCAGTTCTTC.

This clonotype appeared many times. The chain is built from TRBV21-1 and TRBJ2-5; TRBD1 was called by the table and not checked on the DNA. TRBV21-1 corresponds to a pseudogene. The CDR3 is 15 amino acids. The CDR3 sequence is CASSSPGQAKETQYF. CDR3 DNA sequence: TGTGCCAGCAGCTCACCGGGACAGGCTAAAGAGACCCAGTACTTC.

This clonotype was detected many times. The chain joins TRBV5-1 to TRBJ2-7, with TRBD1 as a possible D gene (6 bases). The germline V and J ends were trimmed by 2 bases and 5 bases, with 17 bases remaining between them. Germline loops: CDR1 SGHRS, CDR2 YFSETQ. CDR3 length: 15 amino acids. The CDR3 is CASSLYQGSFDEQYF. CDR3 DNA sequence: TGCGCCAGCAGCTTATATCAGGGGAGTTTCGACGAGCAGTACTTC.

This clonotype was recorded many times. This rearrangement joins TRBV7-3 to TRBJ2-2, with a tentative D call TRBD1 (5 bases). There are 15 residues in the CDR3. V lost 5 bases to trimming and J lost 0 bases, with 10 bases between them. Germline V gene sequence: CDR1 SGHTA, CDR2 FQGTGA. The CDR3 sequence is CASSRTGANTGELFF. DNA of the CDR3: TGTGCCAGCAGCCGTACAGGCGCGAACACCGGGGAGCTGTTTTTT.

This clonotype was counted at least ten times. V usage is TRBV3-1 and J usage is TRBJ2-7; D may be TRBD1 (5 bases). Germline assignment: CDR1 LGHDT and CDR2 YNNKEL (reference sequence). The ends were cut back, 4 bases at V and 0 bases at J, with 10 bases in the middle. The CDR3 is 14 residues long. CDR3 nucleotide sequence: TGTGCCAGCAGCCCCTTCGACAGCTCCTACGAGCAGTACTTC. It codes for CASSPFDSSYEQYF.

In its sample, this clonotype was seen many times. CDR3 DNA sequence: TGTGCCAGCAGCTTAACTGGGACAGGCTACGAGCAGTACTTC. Translating it yields CASSLTGTGYEQYF. The rearrangement joins TRBV7-8 to TRBJ2-7; 8 positions agree with TRBD1. Germline trimming cut 2 bases from V and 3 bases from J; bases unmatched to any gene: 3. The CDR3 contains 14 residues. The germline V gene has CDR1 SGHVS and CDR2 FQNEAQ.

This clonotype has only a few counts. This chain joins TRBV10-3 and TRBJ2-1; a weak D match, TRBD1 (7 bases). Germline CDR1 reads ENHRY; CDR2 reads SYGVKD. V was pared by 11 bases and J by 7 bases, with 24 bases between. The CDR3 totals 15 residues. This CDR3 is CAAGSQDRKNNEQFF. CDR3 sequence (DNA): TGTGCCGCGGGAAGCCAGGACAGGAAAAATAATGAGCAGTTCTTC.

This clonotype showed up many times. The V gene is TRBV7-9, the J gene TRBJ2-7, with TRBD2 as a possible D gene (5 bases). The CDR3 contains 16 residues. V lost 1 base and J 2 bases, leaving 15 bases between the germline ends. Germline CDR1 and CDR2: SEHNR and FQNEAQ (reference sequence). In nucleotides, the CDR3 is TGTGCCAGCAGCTTAGGCCGGGGAGTTAGTGCCTACGAGCAGTACTTC. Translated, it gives CASSLGRGVSAYEQYF.

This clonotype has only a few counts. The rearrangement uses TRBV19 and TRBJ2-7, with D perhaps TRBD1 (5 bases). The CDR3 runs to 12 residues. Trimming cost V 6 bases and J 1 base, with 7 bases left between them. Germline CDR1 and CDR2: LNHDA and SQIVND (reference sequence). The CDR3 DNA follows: TGTGCCAGTAGCGACAGATCCTACGAGCAGTACTTC. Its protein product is CASSDRSYEQYF.

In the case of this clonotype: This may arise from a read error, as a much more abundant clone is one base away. The CDR3: CVSSLSPRDQETQYF. CDR3 in DNA: TGCGTCAGCAGCTTGAGTCCTCGGGACCAAGAGACCCAGTACTTC. The chain carries TRBV5-1 and TRBJ2-5; unclear D gene. This CDR3 spans 15 amino acids. Germline CDR1 SGHRS, CDR2 YFSETQ.

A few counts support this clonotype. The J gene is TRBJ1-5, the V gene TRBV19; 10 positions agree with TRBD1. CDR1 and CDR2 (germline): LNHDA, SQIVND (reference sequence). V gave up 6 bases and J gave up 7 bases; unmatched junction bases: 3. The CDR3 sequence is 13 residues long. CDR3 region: CASRTGGRQPQHF. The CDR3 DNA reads TGTGCCAGTAGGACAGGGGGCAGGCAGCCCCAGCATTTT.

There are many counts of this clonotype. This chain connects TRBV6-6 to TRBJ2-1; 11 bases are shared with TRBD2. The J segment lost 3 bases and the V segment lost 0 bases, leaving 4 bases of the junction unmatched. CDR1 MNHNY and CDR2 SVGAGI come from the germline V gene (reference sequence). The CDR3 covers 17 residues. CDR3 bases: TGTGCCAGCAGTTACTCCCCACTAGCGGGGGTCTACAATGAGCAGTTCTTC. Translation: CASSYSPLAGVYNEQFF.

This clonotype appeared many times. The CDR3 DNA is TGTGCCAGCAGCCGTATAGACGCCGGGACAGGGAGATTAGACATTCAGTACTTC. Encoded protein: CASSRIDAGTGRLDIQYF. The chain couples TRBV21-1 to TRBJ2-4; the D call TRBD1 from the table was never checked on the DNA. TRBV21-1 is noted as a pseudogene. The CDR3 length is 18 residues.

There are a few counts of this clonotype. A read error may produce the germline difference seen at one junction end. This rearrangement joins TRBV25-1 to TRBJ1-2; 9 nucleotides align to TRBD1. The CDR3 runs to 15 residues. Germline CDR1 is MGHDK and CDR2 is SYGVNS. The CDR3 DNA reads TGTGCCAGCAGTGGCGGACAGGGGCCTAACTATGGCGACACCTTC. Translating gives CASSGGQGPNYGDTF.

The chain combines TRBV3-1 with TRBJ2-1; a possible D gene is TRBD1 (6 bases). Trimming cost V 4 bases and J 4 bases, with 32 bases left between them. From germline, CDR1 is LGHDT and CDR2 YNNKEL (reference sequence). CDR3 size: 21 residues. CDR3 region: CASSRRILQTGYGLLYNEQFF. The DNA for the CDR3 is TGTGCCAGCAGCCGACGGATACTCCAAACAGGGTACGGCCTTCTTTACAATGAGCAGTTCTTC.

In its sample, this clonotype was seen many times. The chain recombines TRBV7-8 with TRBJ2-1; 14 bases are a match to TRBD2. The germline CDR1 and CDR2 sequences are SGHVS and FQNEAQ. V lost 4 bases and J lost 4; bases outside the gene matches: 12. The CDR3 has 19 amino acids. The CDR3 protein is CASSSIYRLAGGEYNEQFF. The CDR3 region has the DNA TGTGCCAGCAGCTCTATATACAGACTAGCGGGGGGGGAATACAATGAGCAGTTCTTC. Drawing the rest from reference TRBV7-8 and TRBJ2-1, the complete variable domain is GAGVSQSPRYKVAKRGQDVALRCDPISGHVSLFWYQQALGQGPEFLTYFQNEAQLDKSGLPSDRFFAERPEGSVSTLKIQRTQQEDSAVYLCASSSIYRLAGGEYNEQFFGPGTRLTVL.

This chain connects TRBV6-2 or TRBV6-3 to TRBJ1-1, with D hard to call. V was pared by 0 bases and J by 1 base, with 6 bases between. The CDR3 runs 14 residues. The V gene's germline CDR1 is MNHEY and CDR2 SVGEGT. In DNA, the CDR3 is TGTGCCAGCAGTTACTCGACCGGGAACACTGAAGCTTTCTTT. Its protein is CASSYSTGNTEAFF.

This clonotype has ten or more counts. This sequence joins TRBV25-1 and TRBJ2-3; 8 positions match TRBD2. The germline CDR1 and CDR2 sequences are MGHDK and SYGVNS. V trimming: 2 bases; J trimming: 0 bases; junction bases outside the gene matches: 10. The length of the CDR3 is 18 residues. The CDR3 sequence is CASSEGSGGSHSTDTQYF. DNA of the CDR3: TGTGCCAGCAGTGAAGGGAGCGGGGGTAGCCATAGCACAGATACGCAGTATTTT.

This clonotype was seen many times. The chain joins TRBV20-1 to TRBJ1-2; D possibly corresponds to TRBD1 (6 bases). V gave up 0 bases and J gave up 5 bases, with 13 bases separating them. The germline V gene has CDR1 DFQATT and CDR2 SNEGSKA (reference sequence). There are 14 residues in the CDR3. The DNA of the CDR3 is TGCAGTGCTAGAGACCGGACAGCGACATATGGCTACACCTTC. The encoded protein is CSARDRTATYGYTF.

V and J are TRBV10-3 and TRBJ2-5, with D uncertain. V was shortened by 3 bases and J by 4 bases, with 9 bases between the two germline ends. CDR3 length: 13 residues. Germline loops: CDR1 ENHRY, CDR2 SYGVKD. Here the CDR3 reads CAISDRTVETQYF. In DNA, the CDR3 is TGTGCCATCAGTGATCGTACGGTAGAGACCCAGTACTTC.

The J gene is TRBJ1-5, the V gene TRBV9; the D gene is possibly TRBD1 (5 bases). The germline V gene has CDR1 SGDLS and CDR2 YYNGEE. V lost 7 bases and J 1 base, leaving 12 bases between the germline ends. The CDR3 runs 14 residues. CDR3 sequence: CASGGGSSNQPQHF. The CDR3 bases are TGTGCCAGCGGGGGGGGGAGCAGCAATCAGCCCCAGCATTTT.